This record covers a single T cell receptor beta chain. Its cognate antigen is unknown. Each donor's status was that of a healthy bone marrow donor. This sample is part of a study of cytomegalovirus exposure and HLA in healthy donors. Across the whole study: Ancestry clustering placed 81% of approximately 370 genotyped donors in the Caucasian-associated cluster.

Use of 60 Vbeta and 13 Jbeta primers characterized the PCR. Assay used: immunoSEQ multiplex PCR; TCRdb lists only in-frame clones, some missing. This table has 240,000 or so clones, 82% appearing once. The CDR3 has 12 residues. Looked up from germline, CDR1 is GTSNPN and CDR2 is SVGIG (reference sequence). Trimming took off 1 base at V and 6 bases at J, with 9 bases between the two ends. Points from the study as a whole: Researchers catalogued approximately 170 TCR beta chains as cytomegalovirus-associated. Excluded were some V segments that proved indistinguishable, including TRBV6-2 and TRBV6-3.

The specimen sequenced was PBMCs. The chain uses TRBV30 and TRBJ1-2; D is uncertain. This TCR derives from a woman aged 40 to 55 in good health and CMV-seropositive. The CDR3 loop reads CAWSEPGNGYTF. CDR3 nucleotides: TGTGCCTGGAGTGAGCCCGGGAATGGCTACACCTTC.